This is a list of T cell receptor beta chains from one sample in a study. Via MiXCR, TCRdb re-called the 5' RACE reads, giving one row per CDR3 protein. This repertoire shows just under 65,000 distinct CDR3 sequences, 20% to 25% found once; its top ten account for about 3%. Material: memory CD4+ T cells sorted from a lymph node. The receptor set was obtained from a female donor with breast cancer. The CDR3 runs from the conserved cysteine through the conserved F or W. A D gene is named only where the DNA matches it firmly. Size is stated for part of the rows, as once, few or many counts, or as a class when the clone is expanded.

J: TRBJ1-4
size: many
D: -
length: 12
V: TRBV28
CDR3: CASTRDAEKLFF
DNA: TGTGCCAGCACCCGGGACGCGGAAAAACTGTTTTTT

J: TRBJ2-7
size: many
D: TRBD2
length: 20
V: TRBV5-1
CDR3: CASSSQAGGSLMESSYEQYF
DNA: TGCGCCAGCAGCTCCCAGGCGGGAGGCTCACTAATGGAAAGCTCCTACGAGCAGTACTTC

J: TRBJ1-5
size: -
D: -
length: 16
V: TRBV6-1
CDR3: CASSEGGGASNRPQHF
DNA: TGTGCCAGCAGTGAAGGTGGCGGGGCAAGCAATCGGCCCCAGCATTTT

J: TRBJ1-6
size: -
D: TRBD1
length: 14
V: TRBV7-2
CDR3: CASRGTGEYSPLHF
DNA: TGTGCCAGCAGAGGGACAGGGGAATATTCACCCCTCCACTTT

J: TRBJ1-3
size: -
D: TRBD1
length: 13
V: TRBV18
CDR3: CASSPDRADTIYF
DNA: TGTGCCAGCTCACCAGACAGGGCGGACACCATATATTTT

J: TRBJ2-3
size: -
D: TRBD2
length: 17
V: TRBV11-3
CDR3: CASSLRRVAGVTDTQYF
DNA: TGTGCCAGCAGCTTACGTCGAGTAGCGGGAGTCACAGATACGCAGTATTTT

J: TRBJ1-1
size: -
D: TRBD1
length: 17
V: TRBV3-1
CDR3: CASSPPPSTGRDTEAFF
DNA: TGTGCCAGCAGCCCTCCTCCATCGACAGGGAGGGACACTGAAGCTTTCTTT

J: TRBJ1-6
size: -
D: TRBD1
length: 15
V: TRBV4-3
CDR3: CASSRLRQGYSPLHF
DNA: TGCGCCAGCAGCCGGCTAAGACAGGGTTACTCACCCCTCCACTTT

J: TRBJ1-1
size: -
D: -
length: 14
V: TRBV7-3
CDR3: CASSSGGGNTEAFF
DNA: TGTGCCAGCAGCTCCGGGGGCGGGAACACTGAAGCTTTCTTT

J: TRBJ2-3
size: -
D: -
length: 14
V: TRBV15
CDR3: CATSPRTATDTQYF
DNA: TGTGCCACCAGCCCACGGACAGCCACAGATACGCAGTATTTT

J: TRBJ2-3
size: few
D: -
length: 13
V: TRBV11-1
CDR3: CASSRSWGDTQYF
DNA: TGTGCCAGCAGTCGATCCTGGGGGGATACGCAGTATTTT

J: TRBJ1-5
size: many
D: TRBD1
length: 14
V: TRBV6-5
CDR3: CASSWGTGDQPQHF
DNA: TGTGCCAGCAGTTGGGGGACAGGCGATCAGCCCCAGCATTTT

J: TRBJ1-5
size: few
D: -
length: 19
V: TRBV6-2/TRBV6-3
CDR3: CASSYSRSDSVYSNQPQHF
DNA: TGTGCCAGCAGTTACTCGCGTTCGGACAGCGTATATAGCAATCAGCCCCAGCATTTT

J: TRBJ1-3
size: few
D: -
length: 11
V: TRBV30
CDR3: CAWSTGNTIYF
DNA: TGTGCCTGGAGTACGGGAAACACCATATATTTT

J: TRBJ1-3
size: -
D: TRBD1
length: 17
V: TRBV5-1
CDR3: CASSFNRGGGSGNTIYF
DNA: TGCGCCAGCAGCTTTAACAGGGGAGGTGGATCTGGAAACACCATATATTTT

J: TRBJ2-5
size: -
D: TRBD1
length: 15
V: TRBV27
CDR3: CASSSLQGARETQYF
DNA: TGTGCCAGCAGTTCCCTTCAGGGGGCGCGAGAGACCCAGTACTTC

J: TRBJ2-1
size: -
D: TRBD2
length: 17
V: TRBV4-3
CDR3: CASSQETPLAGGAEQFF
DNA: TGCGCCAGCAGCCAAGAGACGCCGCTAGCGGGAGGGGCTGAGCAGTTCTTC

J: TRBJ2-7
size: -
D: TRBD2
length: 19
V: TRBV12-3/TRBV12-4
CDR3: CASSQRTVVAGVGPYEQYF
DNA: TGTGCCAGCAGTCAAAGGACAGTGGTAGCGGGAGTGGGGCCCTACGAGCAGTACTTC

J: TRBJ2-5
size: few
D: -
length: 12
V: TRBV4-1
CDR3: CASSQAGETQYF
DNA: TGCGCCAGCAGCCAAGCGGGGGAGACCCAGTACTTC

J: TRBJ1-1
size: -
D: TRBD1
length: 15
V: TRBV28
CDR3: CASSSPGQANTEAFF
DNA: TGTGCCAGCAGTTCCCCCGGACAGGCGAACACTGAAGCTTTCTTT

J: TRBJ2-4
size: -
D: -
length: 14
V: TRBV27
CDR3: CASSLVGRGGIQYF
DNA: TGTGCCAGCAGTTTGGTGGGCAGGGGTGGTATTCAGTACTTC

J: TRBJ2-1
size: many
D: TRBD2
length: 16
V: TRBV6-2/TRBV6-3
CDR3: CASSYLGLAGVDEQFF
DNA: TGTGCCAGCAGTTACTTGGGACTAGCGGGAGTCGATGAGCAGTTCTTC

J: TRBJ1-1
size: once
D: TRBD1
length: 16
V: TRBV6-5
CDR3: CASSYGQGRGNTEAFF
DNA: TGTGCCAGCAGTTACGGACAGGGCAGAGGTAACACTGAAGCTTTCTTT

J: TRBJ2-5
size: few
D: TRBD2
length: 15
V: TRBV5-1
CDR3: CASSFSGGGFETQYF
DNA: TGCGCCAGCAGCTTTTCCGGCGGGGGTTTTGAGACCCAGTACTTC